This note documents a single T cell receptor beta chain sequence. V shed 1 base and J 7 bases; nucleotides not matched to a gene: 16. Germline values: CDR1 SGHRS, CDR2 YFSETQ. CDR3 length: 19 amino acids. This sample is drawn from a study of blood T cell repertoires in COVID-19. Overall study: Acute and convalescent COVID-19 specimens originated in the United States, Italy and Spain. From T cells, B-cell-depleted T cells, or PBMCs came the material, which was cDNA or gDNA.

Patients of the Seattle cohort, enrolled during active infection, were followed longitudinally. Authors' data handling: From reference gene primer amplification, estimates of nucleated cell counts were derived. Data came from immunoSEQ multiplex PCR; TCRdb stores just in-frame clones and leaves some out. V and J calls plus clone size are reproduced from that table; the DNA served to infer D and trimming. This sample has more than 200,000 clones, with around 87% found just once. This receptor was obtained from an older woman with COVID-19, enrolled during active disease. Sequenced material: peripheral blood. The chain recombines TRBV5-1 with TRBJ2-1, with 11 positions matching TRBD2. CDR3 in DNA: TGCGCCAGCAGCTTGACTAGCGGGAGAATGGATTGGTCTTCGAATGAGCAGTTCTTC. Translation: CASSLTSGRMDWSSNEQFF.